One and the same sample provided the 30 T cell receptor beta chains below, sequenced in a study of T-cell reconstitution after alpha-beta-depleted transplantation in children. A TCRbeta library incorporating unique molecular identifiers was prepared. TCRdb ran MiXCR on the PCR reads and lists one entry per CDR3 protein. The repertoire holds over 85,000 distinct CDR3 sequences, with around 7.8% as singletons. The source was PBMCs, collected before TCRalphabeta/CD19-depleted stem cell transplant. The receptors originated from a boy between 2 and 10 years old with acute lymphoblastic leukemia, due to receive a stem cell transplant.

This clonotype was seen at least ten times. The gene calls are TRBV20-1 and TRBJ1-2, with D possibly being TRBD1 (5 bases). Germline V CDR1 and CDR2: DFQATT, SNEGSKA (reference sequence). The CDR3 is 10 residues long. Trimming removed 6 bases from V and 6 bases from J, with 8 bases in between. CDR3 DNA sequence: TGCAGTGCGGGGGTGGATGGCTACACCTTC. Translation gives CSAGVDGYTF.

At least ten counts were recorded for this clonotype. The chain joins TRBV20-1 to TRBJ2-1, with D possibly matching TRBD2 (6 bases). The V end lost 3 bases, the J end lost 4 bases, and 13 bases lay between the germline ends. There are 14 residues in the CDR3. Per germline, CDR1 DFQATT and CDR2 SNEGSKA (reference sequence). CDR3 in amino acids: CSASSGGGYNEQFF. The CDR3 DNA reads TGCAGTGCTAGCTCCGGGGGAGGATACAATGAGCAGTTCTTC.

The table lists this clonotype with a few counts. V usage is TRBV25-1 and J usage is TRBJ1-6; D is ambiguous. The V end was cut by 6 bases, the J end by 0 bases, with 3 bases between. Germline V gene sequence: CDR1 MGHDK, CDR2 SYGVNS. The length of the CDR3 is 13 residues. The CDR3 sequence: CASSASYNSPLHF. In DNA, the CDR3 is TGTGCCAGCAGCGCCTCCTATAATTCACCCCTCCACTTT.

This clonotype was counted ten times or more. The V call is TRBV12-3 or TRBV12-4, the J call TRBJ2-3, with D perhaps assigned TRBD1 or TRBD2 (5 bases each). This CDR3 region has 14 residues. Trimming left V 3 bases short and J 1 base short, with 8 bases between. The CDR3 nucleotides are TGTGCCAGCAGTTTCGGGGCGGGCACAGATACGCAGTATTTT. This encodes CASSFGAGTDTQYF.

The sample holds many counts of this clonotype. The chain carries TRBV5-1 and TRBJ2-5; D may match TRBD1 or TRBD2 (5 bases each). Trimming removed 3 bases from V and 4 bases from J, with 13 bases in between. The CDR3 runs to 14 residues. The V gene's germline CDR1 is SGHRS and CDR2 YFSETQ. CDR3 amino acids: CASSYRDAGETQYF. The DNA of the CDR3 is TGCGCCAGCAGCTACCGGGACGCGGGAGAGACCCAGTACTTC.

This clonotype was seen ten or more times. V is TRBV20-1 and J is TRBJ1-1; D might be TRBD1 (5 bases). V lost 0 bases and J 1 base, leaving 12 bases between the germline ends. Germline V gives CDR1 DFQATT, CDR2 SNEGSKA (reference sequence). CDR3 length equals 15 residues. In DNA form, the CDR3 reads TGCAGTGCTAGAGATATAGGGGCGGCGAACACTGAAGCTTTCTTT. This translates into CSARDIGAANTEAFF.

The chain uses TRBV5-4 and TRBJ2-4; D is uncertain. Trimming removed 3 bases from V and 8 bases from J, with 15 bases in between. CDR3 length: 14 residues. CDR1 is SGHNT and CDR2 is YYREEE in the germline V gene (reference sequence). CDR3 protein: CASSSPLIGDIQYF. DNA of the CDR3: TGTGCCAGCAGCTCGCCTCTAATTGGGGACATTCAGTACTTC.

This CDR3 is CSAPGTSGGVSYEQYF. CDR3 DNA: TGCAGTGCGCCCGGGACTAGCGGGGGCGTCTCCTACGAGCAGTACTTC. The chain carries TRBV20-1 and TRBJ2-7; 14 bases align to TRBD2. The CDR3 length is 16 residues. Germline CDR1 is DFQATT and CDR2 is SNEGSKA (reference sequence). V trimming: 6 bases; J trimming: 0 bases; junction bases outside the gene matches: 7.

This clonotype appeared many times. The gene calls are TRBV5-1 and TRBJ1-6; maybe TRBD1 (5 bases). Trimming removed 4 bases from V and 9 bases from J, with 14 bases in between. CDR1 is SGHRS, CDR2 YFSETQ, per germline. The CDR3 totals 14 residues. CDR3 nucleotide sequence: TGCGCCAGCAGCCCAGATGGGGCCCTTTCACCCCTCCACTTT. It yields the protein CASSPDGALSPLHF.

This clonotype was found once. The rearrangement joins TRBV12-2 to TRBJ2-7. TRBV12-2 is a known pseudogene. The length of the CDR3 is 14 residues. CDR3 loop: CASRLVESSYEQYF. CDR3 sequence (DNA): TGTGCAAGTCGCTTAGTGGAGAGCTCCTACGAGCAGTACTTC.

This clonotype was counted only a few times. V usage is TRBV6-1 and J usage is TRBJ1-6, with a weak D call TRBD1 (5 bases). This CDR3 contains 13 residues. Germline assignment: CDR1 MNHNS and CDR2 SASEGT. Trimming shortened V by 7 bases and J by 10 bases, and 14 bases separated the two germline ends. The CDR3 DNA reads as TGTGCCAGCACCGACAGATCGCGGTCACCCCTCCACTTT. It codes for CASTDRSRSPLHF.

J is TRBJ2-3 and V is TRBV10-2; D call uncertain. CDR1 and CDR2 (germline): WSHSY, SAAADI. The CDR3 loop spans 14 amino acids. Trimming took off 6 bases at V and 6 bases at J, with 16 bases between the two ends. The CDR3 loop is CASSRDPRSDTQYF. CDR3 coding DNA: TGCGCCAGCAGCCGAGACCCGCGCAGCGATACGCAGTATTTT.

This clonotype was counted only a few times. This chain uses TRBV2 with TRBJ2-2; D is unresolved. Germline CDR1 SNHLY, CDR2 FYNNEI. CDR3 length: 13 amino acids. Trimming left V 4 bases short and J 5 bases short, with 8 bases between. CDR3 nucleotides: TGTGCCAGCAGTGTGGAAGGGACCGGGGAGCTGTTTTTT. As protein: CASSVEGTGELFF.

The table lists this clonotype with a few counts. The genes are TRBV20-1 and TRBJ2-1; 8 bases line up with TRBD2. The CDR3 loop spans 14 amino acids. The V gene end was trimmed by 3 bases and the J gene end by 9 bases; junction bases not matched to a gene: 10. The germline V gene encodes CDR1 DFQATT and CDR2 SNEGSKA (reference sequence). The CDR3 here is CSASPNGGAAEQFF. CDR3 in DNA: TGCAGTGCTAGCCCTAACGGGGGGGCGGCTGAGCAGTTCTTC.

This CDR3 is CASSSNHQALFGNTIYF. DNA for the CDR3: TGTGCCAGCAGTTCCAACCACCAGGCTCTTTTTGGAAACACCATATATTTT. The rearrangement joins TRBV12-3 or TRBV12-4 to TRBJ1-3; no firm D call. CDR3 length: 17 amino acids. Trimming stripped 4 bases from V and 3 bases from J, with 19 bases between.

There are a few counts of this clonotype. The chain is built from TRBV28 and TRBJ1-5; D unclear. V was cut by 8 bases and J by 0 bases, with 17 bases left in between. Germline V lookup: CDR1 MDHEN, CDR2 SYDVKM. This CDR3 contains 16 residues. This chain's CDR3 is CASPPPGVDSNQPQHF. As DNA, the CDR3 is TGTGCCAGCCCCCCGCCCGGGGTTGATAGCAATCAGCCCCAGCATTTT.

The gene calls are TRBV3-1 and TRBJ1-1, with 9 bases that match TRBD1. V lost 4 bases, J lost 1 base, and 4 bases stayed unmatched. Looked up from germline, CDR1 is LGHDT and CDR2 is YNNKEL (reference sequence). CDR3 length equals 15 residues. For the CDR3, the DNA is TGTGCCAGCAGCCGCAGACAGGGGGAGAACACTGAAGCTTTCTTT. Translating gives CASSRRQGENTEAFF.

This clonotype was observed at least ten times. This chain connects TRBV7-6 to TRBJ2-2, with D tentatively TRBD1 or TRBD2 (5 bases each). CDR1 SGHVS and CDR2 FNYEAQ come from the germline V gene. The CDR3 is made up of 15 amino acids. V lost 0 bases and J 7 bases, leaving 12 bases between the germline ends. CDR3 DNA sequence: TGTGCCAGCAGCTTAGCCTTGGGGGATGTCGGGGAGCTGTTTTTT. This sequence encodes CASSLALGDVGELFF.

CDR3: CASSRTGENTGELFF. DNA of the CDR3: TGTGCCAGCAGCAGGACAGGGGAGAACACCGGGGAGCTGTTTTTT. This chain links TRBV5-4 with TRBJ2-2, with TRBD1 matching 9 bases. CDR3 size: 15 residues. Trimming took 4 bases from V and 1 from J; bases not matched to a gene: 2. Germline lookup yields CDR1 SGHNT and CDR2 YYREEE (reference sequence).

The rearrangement links TRBV20-1 to TRBJ2-7, with D possibly TRBD1 on 5 matching bases. V dropped 0 bases and J dropped 6 bases, with 18 bases sitting between them. The CDR3 extends over 15 amino acids. Germline V gene lookup returns CDR1 DFQATT and CDR2 SNEGSKA (reference sequence). The CDR3 DNA follows: TGCAGTGCTAGAGACCCCGACAGCGTACGCGGCGAGCAGTACTTC. Amino acids: CSARDPDSVRGEQYF.

This clonotype was found a few times. V usage is TRBV4-2 and J usage is TRBJ1-4, with D perhaps TRBD1 (5 bases). Per the germline V gene, CDR1 is LGHNA and CDR2 is YNFKEQ. The CDR3 has 17 residues. The V end was cut by 1 base, the J end by 4 bases, with 16 bases between. CDR3 bases: TGTGCCAGCAGCCAAGCCGGCCGAGGGGCTGGTAATGAAAAACTGTTTTTT. Translating gives CASSQAGRGAGNEKLFF.

This clonotype has a count of ten or more. J is TRBJ2-3 and V is TRBV25-1, with D perhaps assigned TRBD1 or TRBD2 (6 bases each). Trimming took 0 bases from V and 0 from J, leaving 10 bases between them. The length of the CDR3 is 16 residues. Germline V lookup: CDR1 MGHDK, CDR2 SYGVNS. CDR3 sequence (DNA): TGTGCCAGCAGTGAATATTTGGGGGGCAGCACAGATACGCAGTATTTT. Translated, it gives CASSEYLGGSTDTQYF.

This clonotype came up many times. The chain has TRBV24-1 and TRBJ2-7; D is perhaps TRBD1 (6 bases). The CDR3 consists of 16 residues. Germline lookup yields CDR1 KGHDR and CDR2 SFDVKD. V lost 4 bases and J lost 1, with 16 bases in between. The CDR3 DNA reads TGTGCCACCAGTGACTACGGACAGAAAGCGTCCTACGAGCAGTACTTC. Protein sequence: CATSDYGQKASYEQYF.

This clonotype has a handful of counts. This rearrangement joins TRBV4-3 to TRBJ2-6; D uncertain. Germline loops: CDR1 LGHNA, CDR2 YSLEER. Trimming shortened V by 0 bases and J by 0 bases, and 6 bases separated the two germline ends. This CDR3 spans 16 amino acids. CDR3 loop: CASSQDRTSGANVLTF. CDR3 bases: TGCGCCAGCAGCCAAGATAGGACCTCTGGGGCCAACGTCCTGACTTTC.

This clonotype appeared many times. The rearrangement joins TRBV7-6 to TRBJ2-7; TRBD1 is a possible D gene (5 bases). CDR1 SGHVS and CDR2 FNYEAQ come from the germline V gene. The CDR3 loop spans 13 amino acids. V lost 1 base, J lost 6 bases, and 10 bases lay in between. CDR3 nucleotides: TGTGCCAGCAGCTTAGGCACAGGCCGCGAGCAGTACTTC. Protein sequence: CASSLGTGREQYF.

There are many counts of this clonotype. The rearrangement joins TRBV7-2 to TRBJ2-7; D gene unclear. The CDR3 has 13 residues. Germline V lookup: CDR1 SGHTA, CDR2 FQGNSA. The ends were cut back, 2 bases at V and 6 bases at J, with 11 bases in the middle. The CDR3 coding sequence is TGTGCCAGCAGCTTACAACCCCAAAGCGAGCAGTACTTC. This gives the protein CASSLQPQSEQYF.

This clonotype occurred many times. V and J are TRBV7-2 and TRBJ1-5; D ambiguous. Germline V lookup: CDR1 SGHTA, CDR2 FQGNSA. There are 13 residues in the CDR3. The ends were cut back, 4 bases at V and 3 bases at J, with 7 bases in the middle. In nucleotides, the CDR3 is TGTGCCAGCAGCTATGGACTCAATCAGCCCCAGCATTTT. This translates into CASSYGLNQPQHF.

This clonotype was seen many times. This rearrangement joins TRBV20-1 to TRBJ1-2; D remains ambiguous. Germline V gene lookup returns CDR1 DFQATT and CDR2 SNEGSKA (reference sequence). Between the trimmed V and J ends, which lost 6 bases and 0 bases, there was a span of 11 bases. This CDR3 has 13 residues. The CDR3: CSARDLSNYGYTF. Written as DNA, the CDR3 is TGCAGTGCCCGGGATCTTTCTAACTATGGCTACACCTTC.

Note on this clonotype: The conserved phenylalanine or tryptophan normally closing the CDR3 is absent here, so this likely arose from a read error. The CDR3 sequence is CASSLGQLNTEAFY. The DNA of the CDR3 is TGTGCCAGCAGCCTGGGACAGTTGAACACTGAAGCTTTCTAT. The rearrangement uses TRBV7-9 and TRBJ1-1, with 7 bases that match TRBD1. The CDR3 is made up of 14 amino acids. Germline V CDR1 and CDR2: SEHNR, FQNEAQ (reference sequence). Losses at the gene ends were 5 bases for V and 0 bases for J; bases not matched to a gene: 3.

There are a few counts of this clonotype. V and J are TRBV7-3 and TRBJ2-5; D is undetermined. Germline CDR1 is SGHTA and CDR2 is FQGTGA. The V end was cut by 3 bases, the J end by 5 bases, with 10 bases between. CDR3 length equals 13 residues. CDR3: CASSFNMGETQYF. CDR3 in DNA: TGTGCCAGCAGCTTCAACATGGGTGAGACCCAGTACTTC.